The rows below give T cell receptor beta chains drawn from one sample of a study of T cells after yellow fever vaccination. In TCRdb, the 5' RACE reads were re-called with MiXCR into one record per CDR3 protein. The repertoire holds approximately 610,000 distinct CDR3 sequences, roughly a sixth seen once, with roughly 17% in the top ten. Specimen: PBMCs, collected less than 6 days after the first yellow fever vaccination. These receptor sequences come from a man between 18 and 29 years old who received the YFV17D yellow fever vaccine. Each CDR3 is given with its conserved first and last residue. A D gene is named only where the DNA matches it firmly. Clone size is shown for a subset of rows, as once, few, many or a class of expanded clone.

>TRBD1|few|TRBJ2-2|TRBV7-3
CASSPTGRGLAVGTGELFF
TGTGCCAGCAGCCCTACAGGAAGGGGGCTAGCTGTTGGCACCGGGGAGCTGTTTTTT
>.|few|TRBJ2-5|TRBV12-3/TRBV12-4
CASSFVYGGSPETQYF
TGTGCCAGCAGTTTCGTGTACGGGGGATCTCCAGAGACCCAGTACTTC
>.|few|TRBJ1-2|TRBV7-6
CASSLGRSRDRLANYGYTF
TGTGCCAGCAGCTTAGGCCGTAGTCGAGACAGGCTAGCTAACTATGGCTACACCTTC
>TRBD1|few|TRBJ2-3|TRBV7-9
CASSLEGRGPSTDTQYF
TGTGCCAGCAGCTTAGAGGGCAGGGGGCCAAGCACAGATACGCAGTATTTT
>TRBD1|.|TRBJ2-3|TRBV12-3/TRBV12-4
CASSRGTGVRTDTQYF
TGTGCCAGCAGTCGTGGAACAGGGGTCCGCACAGATACGCAGTATTTT
>.|few|TRBJ1-2|TRBV7-2
CASSLSRLSYGYTF
TGTGCCAGCAGCTTAAGTCGGCTTAGTTATGGCTACACCTTC
>.|few|TRBJ2-1|TRBV10-3
CAISENRMGQDPYNEQFF
TGTGCCATCAGTGAGAATAGAATGGGGCAGGACCCCTACAATGAGCAGTTCTTC
>.|.|TRBJ1-4|TRBV5-1
CASSLYQANLEKLFF
TGCGCCAGCAGCTTGTACCAGGCGAACTTAGAAAAACTGTTTTTT
>.|many|TRBJ1-1|TRBV25-1
CASVPSGATEAFF
TGTGCCAGCGTCCCGAGCGGGGCCACCGAAGCTTTCTTT
>.|.|TRBJ1-1|TRBV2
CASSGEQGAGTEAFF
TGTGCCAGCAGCGGAGAACAGGGCGCGGGGACTGAAGCTTTCTTT
>.|few|TRBJ2-1|TRBV6-1
CASSPPGGPGNEQFF
TGTGCCAGCAGCCCCCCGGGGGGCCCCGGTAATGAGCAGTTCTTC
>.|.|TRBJ1-2|TRBV7-9
CASSPVNREMYGYTF
TGTGCCAGCAGCCCAGTGAACAGGGAAATGTATGGCTACACCTTC
>.|few|TRBJ2-5|TRBV9
CASSVSSGETQYF
TGTGCCAGCAGCGTGAGTAGCGGAGAGACCCAGTACTTC
>TRBD2|many|TRBJ2-3|TRBV5-8
CASSSGGLIDTQYF
TGTGCCAGCAGCTCGGGGGGGCTCATAGATACGCAGTATTTT
>TRBD2|.|TRBJ2-1|TRBV24-1
CATSPGAGGSNEQFF
TGTGCCACCAGCCCGGGGGCGGGGGGGTCCAATGAGCAGTTCTTC
>.|few|TRBJ2-2|TRBV20-1
CSVLPPRNTGELFF
TGCAGTGTTTTACCTCCGCGGAACACCGGGGAGCTGTTTTTT
>TRBD2|few|TRBJ2-1|TRBV3-1
CASTPSGVMDEQFF
TGTGCCAGCACGCCTAGCGGTGTAATGGATGAGCAGTTCTTC
>.|few|TRBJ1-1|TRBV19
CASTPLGLLSATEAFF
TGTGCCAGTACCCCACTCGGGCTATTGTCGGCAACTGAAGCTTTCTTT
>.|.|TRBJ2-2|TRBV27
CASSLLRAFTGELFF
TGTGCCAGCAGTTTACTCAGGGCTTTCACCGGGGAGCTGTTTTTT
>TRBD2|few|TRBJ2-1|TRBV7-2
CASSYSGGPPFNEQFF
TGTGCCAGCAGTTATAGCGGGGGGCCACCTTTCAATGAGCAGTTCTTC
>.|.|TRBJ2-7|TRBV12-3/TRBV12-4
CASSFPLPRVEQYF
TGTGCCAGCAGCTTTCCCCTTCCCAGGGTCGAGCAGTACTTC
>.|.|TRBJ1-1|TRBV12-3/TRBV12-4
CASSLEPTGYTEAFF
TGTGCCAGCAGTTTAGAACCGACAGGTTACACTGAAGCTTTCTTT
>.|few|TRBJ2-1|TRBV7-7
CASSVDRGRPPREQFF
TGTGCTAGCAGCGTGGATCGGGGACGACCACCTCGTGAGCAGTTCTTC
>TRBD1|.|TRBJ2-7|TRBV5-1
CASSPGDSTYEQYF
TGCGCCAGCAGCCCAGGGGACAGCACATACGAGCAGTACTTC
>TRBD2|.|TRBJ2-1|TRBV9
CASRGGEDNEQFF
TGTGCCAGCAGGGGGGGGGAGGACAATGAGCAGTTCTTC
>.|.|TRBJ2-7|TRBV30
CAWSVWGEQYF
TGTGCCTGGAGTGTATGGGGGGAGCAGTACTTC
>.|.|TRBJ2-1|TRBV10-2
CATRFVGVNEQFF
TGCGCCACCCGATTCGTGGGGGTGAATGAGCAGTTCTTC
>.|few|TRBJ1-1|TRBV20-1
CSAPRAGTNTEAFF
TGCAGTGCCCCCAGGGCAGGGACGAACACTGAAGCTTTCTTT
>TRBD2|.|TRBJ2-5|TRBV10-3
CAISPGTSGGEETQYF
TGTGCCATCAGCCCCGGGACTAGCGGGGGGGAAGAGACCCAGTACTTC
>.|once|TRBJ2-6|TRBV7-2
CASSLISRAGANVLTF
TGTGCCAGCAGCTTGATTTCGAGGGCCGGGGCCAACGTCCTGACTTTC
>TRBD2|.|TRBJ2-2|TRBV20-1
CSARLAGGGELFF
TGCAGTGCTCGACTAGCGGGGGGAGGGGAGCTGTTTTTT
>.|few|TRBJ1-1|TRBV18
CASSKTATASLEAFF
TGTGCCAGCTCAAAGACGGCGACAGCCTCTTTAGAAGCTTTCTTT
>TRBD1|few|TRBJ2-2|TRBV25-1
CASAPRTGIAGELFF
TGTGCCTCTGCTCCGAGGACAGGGATCGCCGGGGAGCTGTTTTTT
>TRBD1|.|TRBJ1-1|TRBV20-1
CSAPDREWGTEAFF
TGCAGTGCTCCAGACAGGGAGTGGGGCACTGAAGCTTTCTTT
>.|few|TRBJ1-1|TRBV5-1
CASSLRSMPNTEAFF
TGCGCCAGCAGCTTGCGGTCAATGCCGAACACTGAAGCTTTCTTT
>.|few|TRBJ2-2|TRBV5-1
CASSFTINTGELFF
TGCGCCAGCAGCTTCACGATTAACACCGGGGAGCTGTTTTTT
>.|few|TRBJ2-3|TRBV7-2
CASSSWTSGADTQYF
TGTGCCAGCAGCTCCTGGACCTCGGGCGCAGATACGCAGTATTTT
>.|.|TRBJ1-1|TRBV6-2/TRBV6-3
CASTNGRGGTEAFF
TGTGCCAGCACCAACGGACGAGGGGGCACTGAAGCTTTCTTT
>.|few|TRBJ2-5|TRBV9
CASSVATSEPQETQYF
TGTGCCAGCAGCGTAGCTACATCGGAACCACAAGAGACCCAGTACTTC
>.|.|TRBJ2-3|TRBV11-2
CASSFREGPDGTDTQYF
TGTGCCAGCAGCTTTCGAGAGGGACCGGATGGCACAGATACGCAGTATTTT
>.|.|TRBJ2-5|TRBV3-1
CASSQRRVGSETQYF
TGTGCCAGCAGCCAGCGGCGGGTGGGTTCGGAGACCCAGTACTTC
>TRBD2|.|TRBJ2-3|TRBV11-2
CASSLDKARGVADTQYF
TGTGCCAGCAGCTTAGATAAGGCGCGGGGGGTGGCAGATACGCAGTATTTT
>.|few|TRBJ2-3|TRBV15
CATSRFTDTQYF
TGTGCCACCAGCAGATTTACAGATACGCAGTATTTT
>TRBD1|.|TRBJ1-2|TRBV6-5
CASSYPGQTRGYTF
TGTGCCAGCAGTTACCCGGGACAGACTAGGGGCTACACCTTC
>.|many|TRBJ2-3|TRBV2
CASTGAWDTQYF
TGTGCCAGCACGGGGGCCTGGGATACGCAGTATTTT
>.|.|TRBJ2-7|TRBV4-3
CASSAHRYSSYEQYF
TGCGCCAGCAGCGCACACCGTTACAGCTCCTACGAGCAGTACTTC
>.|few|TRBJ2-5|TRBV10-3
CAISESTVYQETQYF
TGTGCCATCAGTGAGTCGACAGTGTACCAAGAGACCCAGTACTTC
>.|few|TRBJ1-5|TRBV7-9
CASSLDPPDAHQPQHF
TGTGCCAGCAGCTTAGATCCCCCGGACGCACATCAGCCCCAGCATTTT
>.|.|TRBJ1-1|TRBV27
CASSFGQHSEAFF
TGTGCCAGCAGTTTTGGACAACACTCTGAAGCTTTCTTT
>.|few|TRBJ2-1|TRBV28
CASSLRGGQEQFF
TGTGCCAGCAGTTTAAGGGGCGGACAGGAGCAGTTCTTC
>.|.|TRBJ2-6|TRBV4-3
CASSQEEGPGANVLTF
TGCGCCAGCAGCCAAGAAGAGGGACCTGGGGCCAACGTCCTGACTTTC
>.|.|TRBJ1-5|TRBV6-1
CATARTGNQPQHF
TGTGCCACCGCCAGGACGGGAAATCAGCCCCAGCATTTT
>.|many|TRBJ2-5|TRBV10-3
CAISELRATEETQYF
TGTGCCATCAGTGAGCTTCGGGCCACAGAAGAGACCCAGTACTTC
>.|.|TRBJ2-2|TRBV15
CATSRGGYAGELFF
TGTGCCACCAGCAGAGGGGGTTATGCCGGGGAGCTGTTTTTT
>TRBD1|.|TRBJ1-2|TRBV7-2
CASSQRGQGGAFRGYTF
TGTGCCAGCAGCCAGAGAGGGCAAGGGGGCGCGTTTAGAGGCTACACCTTC
>TRBD2|.|TRBJ2-1|TRBV2
CASSRLAGGTYEQFF
TGTGCCAGCAGTCGACTAGCGGGGGGGACATATGAGCAGTTCTTC
>.|many|TRBJ2-3|TRBV5-8
CASSLGGVASTDTQYF
TGTGCCAGCAGCTTGGGCGGGGTTGCTAGCACAGATACGCAGTATTTT